Below, 17 T cell receptor beta chains from the same sample are listed, as sequenced in a study of blood T cell repertoires in COVID-19. Sequenced by immunoSEQ multiplex PCR; TCRdb stores in-frame clones only, minus some. The repertoire holds 95,000 to 150,000 clones, with approximately 85% as singletons. The sample was peripheral blood. These receptors came from a man older than 75 with acute or convalescent COVID-19.

V is TRBV4-3 and J is TRBJ2-7; 8 nucleotides align to TRBD2. The J segment lost 5 bases and the V segment lost 0 bases, leaving 0 bases of the junction unmatched. This CDR3 has 13 amino acids. Germline CDR1 reads LGHNA; CDR2 reads YSLEER. The CDR3 sequence is CASSQELADEQYF. In DNA form, the CDR3 reads TGCGCCAGCAGCCAAGAACTAGCGGACGAGCAGTACTTC.

CDR3 bases: TGTGCCAGCAGTTCCCACCGGGTTAGCACAGATACGCAGTATTTT. Amino acids: CASSSHRVSTDTQYF. The chain is built from TRBV6-2 or TRBV6-3 and TRBJ2-3; D gene uncertain. Trimming took 4 bases from V and 0 from J, leaving 11 bases between them. The V gene's germline CDR1 is MNHEY and CDR2 SVGEGT. The CDR3 has 15 residues.

This chain joins TRBV18 and TRBJ1-1, with D unresolved. Germline values: CDR1 KGHSH, CDR2 LQKENI. With 2 bases removed from V and 4 bases from J, the gap between germline ends came to 8 bases. CDR3 length equals 13 residues. The CDR3 is CASSPTRGTEAFF. The CDR3 nucleotides are TGTGCCAGCTCACCAACACGAGGCACTGAAGCTTTCTTT.

The chain combines TRBV6-6 with TRBJ1-5; D remains ambiguous. CDR3 length: 15 amino acids. V lost 2 bases and J 11 bases, leaving 19 bases between the germline ends. CDR1 is MNHNY, CDR2 SVGAGI, per germline (reference sequence). The CDR3 spells CASSYHDPGAEAQHF. For the CDR3, the DNA is TGTGCCAGCAGTTACCACGACCCGGGAGCTGAAGCCCAGCATTTT.

The V and J genes are TRBV6-4 and TRBJ2-3, with D maybe TRBD2 (6 bases). Germline-derived CDR1 and CDR2 are MRHNA and SNTAGT. The V and J ends lost 0 bases and 4 bases respectively, with 8 bases between them. This CDR3 region has 14 residues. The CDR3, as DNA: TGTGCCAGCAGTGACTCGCGGAGGGCAGATACGCAGTATTTT. It is translated as CASSDSRRADTQYF.

The chain combines TRBV3-1 (or the pseudogene TRBV3-2) with TRBJ1-4; D gene unclear. Deletions cut 4 bases from V and 7 bases from J, with 13 bases between. From germline, CDR1 is LGHDT and CDR2 YNNKEL (reference sequence). The CDR3 has 14 amino acids. The CDR3 DNA is TGTGCCAGCAGCCCCGGGAGGAGAGGTGAAAAACTGTTTTTT. It is translated as CASSPGRRGEKLFF.

CDR3 in amino acids: CASRRTSEADTQYF. CDR3 coding DNA: TGTGCCAGCAGAAGGACTAGCGAGGCAGATACGCAGTATTTT. The genes are TRBV7-2 and TRBJ2-3; 9 nucleotides align to TRBD2. Unmatched junction bases numbered 5, after V lost 6 bases and J lost 4 bases. Germline CDR1 and CDR2: SGHTA and FQGNSA. The CDR3 contains 14 residues.

Here the CDR3 DNA reads TGTGCCAGTAGAGGGAGCGGTCCCACTAATGGCTACACCTTC. This codes for CASRGSGPTNGYTF. The chain carries TRBV19 and TRBJ1-2, with D unclear. The V gene lost 6 bases and the J gene lost 6 bases, with 17 bases spanning the gap. The CDR3 runs 14 residues. Germline CDR1 reads LNHDA; CDR2 reads SQIVND (reference sequence).

The CDR3 reads CASSPWTSADTDTQYF. For the CDR3, the DNA is TGTGCCAGCAGCCCTTGGACTAGCGCGGACACAGATACGCAGTATTTT. This chain uses TRBV7-9 with TRBJ2-3; 9 nucleotides align to TRBD2. This CDR3 contains 16 residues. Germline trimming cut 5 bases from V and 2 bases from J; bases unmatched to any gene: 8. Germline CDR1 SEHNR, CDR2 FQNEAQ (reference sequence).

V is TRBV4-2 and J is TRBJ2-3; D not resolved. Trimming stripped 3 bases from V and 5 bases from J, with 12 bases between. CDR3 length equals 14 residues. Germline V gives CDR1 LGHNA, CDR2 YNFKEQ. CDR3: CASSQSGAVDTQYF. The CDR3 nucleotides are TGTGCCAGCAGCCAGTCTGGCGCGGTAGATACGCAGTATTTT.

The chain joins TRBV5-4 to TRBJ2-5; 7 positions match TRBD1. Trimming removed 3 bases from V and 4 bases from J; junction bases left unmatched: 3. Germline CDR1 SGHNT, CDR2 YYREEE (reference sequence). This CDR3 spans 13 amino acids. CDR3 residues: CASSWAGGETQYF. In DNA form, the CDR3 reads TGTGCCAGCAGCTGGGCAGGGGGAGAGACCCAGTACTTC.

The chain employs TRBV11-2 and TRBJ2-3, with a tentative D call TRBD2 (5 bases). This CDR3 has 13 amino acids. The V end was cut by 11 bases, the J end by 3 bases, with 15 bases between. From germline, CDR1 is SGHAT and CDR2 FQNNGV. The CDR3 region is CAGSRGGTDTQYF. DNA of the CDR3: TGTGCCGGGAGCCGGGGTGGTACAGATACGCAGTATTTT.

This clone was observed a single time. The chain joins TRBV7-3 to TRBJ2-5; 12 bases are a match to TRBD2. Germline V gene sequence: CDR1 SGHTA, CDR2 FQGTGA. This CDR3 is built from 16 residues. Germline trimming cut 2 bases from V and 6 bases from J; bases unmatched to any gene: 7. CDR3 DNA: TGTGCCAGCAGCTTAGACCTAGCGGGGGGGCCGCAGACCCAGTACTTC. Translated, it gives CASSLDLAGGPQTQYF.

The chain links TRBV6-1 to TRBJ2-3; D perhaps matches TRBD2 (6 bases). Germline CDR1 is MNHNS and CDR2 is SASEGT. The CDR3 length is 16 residues. Trimming shortened V by 2 bases and J by 4 bases, and 16 bases separated the two germline ends. The CDR3 protein is CASSESWGTGADTQYF. DNA of the CDR3: TGTGCCAGCAGTGAATCGTGGGGGACGGGGGCAGATACGCAGTATTTT.

The chain links TRBV28 to TRBJ1-5; D is ambiguous. Per germline, CDR1 MDHEN and CDR2 SYDVKM. The V gene lost 3 bases and the J gene lost 1 base, with 10 bases spanning the gap. This CDR3 spans 15 amino acids. The CDR3 loop is CASSFLGASNQPQHF. The CDR3 DNA sequence: TGTGCCAGCAGTTTTTTGGGAGCCAGCAATCAGCCCCAGCATTTT.

The V gene is TRBV28, the J gene TRBJ1-4; the match to TRBD1 covers 8 bases. The CDR3 consists of 15 residues. With V trimmed by 6 bases and J by 7 bases, 10 bases remained unmatched. In germline, CDR1 is MDHEN, CDR2 SYDVKM. In DNA form, the CDR3 reads TGTGCCAGCAGCTATCCGGGACAGGAGGTTGAAAAACTGTTTTTT. It is translated as CASSYPGQEVEKLFF.

This clone was observed once. The chain is built from TRBV3-1 (or the pseudogene TRBV3-2) and TRBJ1-2, with TRBD1 matching over 8 bases. There are 14 residues in the CDR3. The germline V gene encodes CDR1 LGHDT and CDR2 YNNKEL (reference sequence). With V trimmed by 4 bases and J by 2 bases, 3 bases remained unmatched. CDR3 region: CASSPGQVNYGYTF. The CDR3 nucleotides read TGTGCCAGCAGCCCGGGACAGGTAAACTATGGCTACACCTTC.